This T cell receptor beta chain was identified in a study of Graves' ophthalmopathy and Graves' hyperthyroidism. Whole-study findings and limits: A majority of expanded thyroid clonotypes exceeding 0.001 frequency were likewise present in blood.

Details on this clonotype: Its antigen is currently unknown.

As the template, RNA transcripts were used to amplify TCR beta CDR3 regions. First-round RT-PCR used HTBI primers; second-round multiplex PCR followed. TCRdb passed the multiplex PCR reads through MiXCR, listing each CDR3 protein once. Here the sample spans 560,000 or so distinct CDR3 sequences, 35% to 40% being singletons. The germline CDR1 and CDR2 sequences are LNHDA and SQIVND (reference sequence). Trimming removed 5 bases from V and 8 bases from J; junction bases left unmatched: 16. The CDR3 is 16 residues long. This sequence originates from an adult man with Graves' hyperthyroidism. The chain carries TRBV19 and TRBJ1-2, with TRBD1 matching over 8 bases. What was sequenced was peripheral blood or thyroid tissue (not recorded which). The CDR3 region is CASSPGVAGTGRGYTF. The CDR3 DNA reads TGTGCCAGTAGTCCTGGGGTGGCAGGGACAGGAAGAGGCTACACCTTC. The entire variable domain, with the rest obtained from reference TRBV19 and TRBJ1-2, is as follows: DGGITQSPKYLFRKEGQNVTLSCEQNLNHDAMYWYRQDPGQGLRLIYYSQIVNDFQKGDIAEGYSVSREKKESFPLTVTSAQKNPTAFYLCASSPGVAGTGRGYTFGSGTRLTVV.